This entry is about one T cell receptor (beta chain). Antigen: not known. These data are taken from a study of cytomegalovirus exposure and HLA in healthy donors. Study-wide background: Assignment to the Caucasian-associated ancestry cluster applied to less than 85% of the approximately 420 genotyped donors.

There were likely unrecorded immune exposures, though donors were nominally healthy when sampled. PCR involved 60 Vbeta and 13 Jbeta primers. The table came from immunoSEQ multiplex PCR; TCRdb's copy has only in-frame clones and leaves some out. The top ten clones hold roughly 9.7% of a sample with 130,000 to 150,000 clones, about 80% of them seen once. Germline loops: CDR1 MGHDK, CDR2 SYGVNS. The V and J ends lost 0 bases and 0 bases respectively, with 6 bases between them. There are 15 residues in the CDR3. Whole-study findings and limits: For TCR beta chains, V- and J-gene trimming was later linked to a missense DCLRE1C variant. Accurate predictions that matched the HLA-A and HLA-B alleles of most subjects were reportedly made from TCR beta sequences.

This receptor was taken from an older woman in good health and CMV-seropositive. The gene calls are TRBV25-1 and TRBJ2-1, with D perhaps matching TRBD2 (5 bases). The material sequenced was PBMCs. For the CDR3, the DNA is TGTGCCAGCAGTGAATACGGAGGCTCCTACAATGAGCAGTTCTTC. Its translation: CASSEYGGSYNEQFF.